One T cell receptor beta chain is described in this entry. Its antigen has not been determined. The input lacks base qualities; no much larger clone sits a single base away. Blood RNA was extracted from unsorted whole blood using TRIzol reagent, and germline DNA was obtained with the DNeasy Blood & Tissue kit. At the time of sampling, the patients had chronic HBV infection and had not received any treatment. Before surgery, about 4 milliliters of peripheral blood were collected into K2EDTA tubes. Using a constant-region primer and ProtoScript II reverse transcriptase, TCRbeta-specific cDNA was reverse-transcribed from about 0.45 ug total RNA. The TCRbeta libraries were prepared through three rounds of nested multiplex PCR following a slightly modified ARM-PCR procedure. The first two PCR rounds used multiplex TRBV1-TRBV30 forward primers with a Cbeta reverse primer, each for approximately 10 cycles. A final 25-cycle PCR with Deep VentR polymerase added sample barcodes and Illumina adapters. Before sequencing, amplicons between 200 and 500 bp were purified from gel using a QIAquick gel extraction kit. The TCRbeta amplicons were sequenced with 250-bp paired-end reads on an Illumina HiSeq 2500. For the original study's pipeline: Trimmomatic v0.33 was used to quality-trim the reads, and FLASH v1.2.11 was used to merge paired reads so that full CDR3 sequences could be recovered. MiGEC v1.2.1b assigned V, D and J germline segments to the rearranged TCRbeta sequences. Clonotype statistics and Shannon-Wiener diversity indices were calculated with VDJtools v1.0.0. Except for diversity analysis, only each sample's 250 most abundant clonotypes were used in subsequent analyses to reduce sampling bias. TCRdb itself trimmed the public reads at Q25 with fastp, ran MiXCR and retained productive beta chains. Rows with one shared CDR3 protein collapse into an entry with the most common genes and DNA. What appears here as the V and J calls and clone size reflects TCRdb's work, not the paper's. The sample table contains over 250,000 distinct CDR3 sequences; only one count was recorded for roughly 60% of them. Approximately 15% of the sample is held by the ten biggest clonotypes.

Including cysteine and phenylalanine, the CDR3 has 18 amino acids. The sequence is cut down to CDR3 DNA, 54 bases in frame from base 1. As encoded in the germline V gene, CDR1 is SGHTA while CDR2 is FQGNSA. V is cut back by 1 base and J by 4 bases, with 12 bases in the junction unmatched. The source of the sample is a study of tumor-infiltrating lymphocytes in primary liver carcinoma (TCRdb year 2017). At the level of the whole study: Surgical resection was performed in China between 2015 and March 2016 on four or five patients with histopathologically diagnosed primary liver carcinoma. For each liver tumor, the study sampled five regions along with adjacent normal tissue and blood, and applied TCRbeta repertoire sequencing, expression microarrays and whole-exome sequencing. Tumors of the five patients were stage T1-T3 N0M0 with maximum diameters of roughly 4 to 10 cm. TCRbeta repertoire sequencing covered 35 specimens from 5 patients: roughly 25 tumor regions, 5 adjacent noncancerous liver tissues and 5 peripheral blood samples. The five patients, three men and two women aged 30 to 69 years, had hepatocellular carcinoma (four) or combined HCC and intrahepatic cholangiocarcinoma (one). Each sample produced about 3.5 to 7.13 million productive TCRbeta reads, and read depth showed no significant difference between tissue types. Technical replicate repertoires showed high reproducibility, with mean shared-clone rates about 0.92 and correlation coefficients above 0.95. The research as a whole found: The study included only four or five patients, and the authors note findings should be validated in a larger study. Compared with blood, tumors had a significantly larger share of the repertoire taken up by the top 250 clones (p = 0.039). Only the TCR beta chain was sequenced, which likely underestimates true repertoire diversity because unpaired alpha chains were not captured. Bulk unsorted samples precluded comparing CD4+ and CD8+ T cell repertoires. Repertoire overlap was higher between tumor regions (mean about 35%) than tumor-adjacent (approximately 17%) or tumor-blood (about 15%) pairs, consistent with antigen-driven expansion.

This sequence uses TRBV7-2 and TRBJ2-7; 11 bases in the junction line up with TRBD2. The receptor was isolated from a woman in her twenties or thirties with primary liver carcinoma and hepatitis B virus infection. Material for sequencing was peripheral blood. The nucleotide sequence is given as TGTGCCAGCAGCTTAGGTTTGGTCCGGACTAGCGGGTGGTACGAGCAGTACTTC. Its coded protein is CASSLGLVRTSGWYEQYF.